This passage covers 21 T cell receptor beta chains from one sample sequenced in a study of cytomegalovirus exposure and HLA in healthy donors. Profiling relied on immunoSEQ multiplex PCR, and the TCRdb table lists in-frame clones only, not all of them. The data show 70,000 to 75,000 clones, with about 93% seen just once and less than 2% held by the top ten. What was sequenced was PBMCs. These receptors were obtained from a young woman in good health and CMV-seropositive.

This chain joins TRBV5-1 and TRBJ2-2, with 8 bases aligning to TRBD2. The length of the CDR3 is 15 residues. Unmatched junction bases numbered 0, after V lost 1 base and J lost 1 base. Germline assignment: CDR1 SGHRS and CDR2 YFSETQ. CDR3 region: CASSLTSGNTGELFF. The CDR3 DNA sequence: TGCGCCAGCAGCTTGACTAGCGGGAACACCGGGGAGCTGTTTTTT. Supplemented by reference TRBV5-1 and TRBJ2-2, the full variable domain reads KAGVTQTPRYLIKTRGQQVTLSCSPISGHRSVSWYQQTPGQGLQFLFEYFSETQRNKGNFPGRFSGRQFSNSRSEMNVSTLELGDSALYLCASSLTSGNTGELFFGEGSRLTVL.

This chain uses TRBV30 with TRBJ1-1, with D possibly matching TRBD1 (5 bases). The germline V gene has CDR1 GTSNPN and CDR2 SVGIG (reference sequence). The CDR3 covers 14 residues. Trimming took off 0 bases at V and 1 base at J, with 9 bases between the two ends. CDR3 sequence reads: CAWSVPQGNTEAFF. The CDR3 DNA reads as TGTGCCTGGAGTGTACCCCAGGGGAACACTGAAGCTTTCTTT.

The V call is TRBV7-9, the J call TRBJ2-1; D is perhaps TRBD2 (6 bases). Germline V gene sequence: CDR1 SEHNR, CDR2 FQNEAQ (reference sequence). Trimming removed 5 bases at V and 6 bases at J, with 11 bases between. CDR3 length equals 13 residues. The CDR3 DNA reads as TGTGCCAGCAGCGAGGGGACTCCCAATGAGCAGTTCTTC. Its protein is CASSEGTPNEQFF.

The chain recombines TRBV19 with TRBJ2-7, with D uncertain. CDR3 length equals 15 residues. The V end was cut by 5 bases, the J end by 2 bases, with 16 bases between. Germline values: CDR1 LNHDA, CDR2 SQIVND (reference sequence). The CDR3 DNA follows: TGTGCCAGTAGTCTGAGCGACCGTTCGACCTACGAGCAGTACTTC. Its protein is CASSLSDRSTYEQYF.

The chain employs TRBV7-9 and TRBJ1-4; tentatively, D is TRBD1 (5 bases). Germline V CDR1 and CDR2: SEHNR, FQNEAQ (reference sequence). The CDR3 totals 15 residues. V lost 4 bases and J 5 bases, leaving 14 bases between the germline ends. The CDR3 is CASSSSGLRNEKLFF. The CDR3 region has the DNA TGTGCCAGCAGCTCCTCGGGACTCAGGAATGAAAAACTGTTTTTT.

The chain is built from TRBV19 and TRBJ1-5; D is unresolved. This CDR3 contains 14 residues. Germline CDR1 is LNHDA and CDR2 is SQIVND (reference sequence). With 3 bases removed from V and 4 bases from J, the gap between germline ends came to 10 bases. CDR3: CASSMENPNQPQHF. The CDR3 DNA reads TGTGCCAGTAGTATGGAGAACCCGAATCAGCCCCAGCATTTT.

This clone was counted only a few times. The chain joins TRBV4-1 to TRBJ2-7; 7 positions match TRBD1. The V segment lost 1 base and the J segment 3 bases; nucleotides outside the gene matches: 15. The CDR3 is made up of 18 amino acids. Germline V lookup: CDR1 MGHRA, CDR2 YSYEKL. CDR3 DNA: TGCGCCAGCAGCCAAGGGTTATTGAGGCGACAGGGTTTCTACGAGCAGTACTTC. It codes for CASSQGLLRRQGFYEQYF.

The chain joins TRBV6-5 to TRBJ2-1, with a weak D call TRBD1 (5 bases). Germline V lookup: CDR1 MNHEY, CDR2 SVGAGI. The CDR3 runs 15 residues. The V and J ends lost 5 bases and 5 bases respectively, with 16 bases between them. CDR3 protein: CASSKNRHGDNEQFF. The CDR3, as DNA: TGTGCCAGCAGTAAAAACAGGCATGGAGACAATGAGCAGTTCTTC.

The V call is TRBV7-2, the J call TRBJ1-1; 9 nucleotides match TRBD1. This CDR3 contains 17 residues. Looked up from germline, CDR1 is SGHTA and CDR2 is FQGNSA. Trimming cost V 6 bases and J 6 bases; bases outside gene matches: 17. CDR3: CASSPTWTGVELAEAFF. CDR3 nucleotides: TGTGCCAGCAGTCCAACGTGGACAGGGGTAGAACTGGCTGAAGCTTTCTTT.

This chain uses TRBV6-6 with TRBJ1-6; the match to TRBD1 covers 11 bases. Germline values: CDR1 MNHNY, CDR2 SVGAGI (reference sequence). Trimming took 5 bases from V and 7 from J; bases not matched to a gene: 7. This CDR3 spans 16 amino acids. The DNA for the CDR3 is TGTGCCAGCAGTCAGGGGACAGGGGGAGGGAATTCACCCCTCCACTTT. It yields the protein CASSQGTGGGNSPLHF.

This CDR3 reads CASSQDSQGIGTQYF. The CDR3 DNA is TGCGCCAGCAGCCAAGATTCGCAGGGGATCGGGACCCAGTACTTC. The chain carries TRBV4-3 and TRBJ2-5, with a tentative D call TRBD1 (6 bases). Germline CDR1 and CDR2: LGHNA and YSLEER. V lost 0 bases to trimming and J lost 7 bases, with 15 bases between them. This CDR3 has 15 residues.

The chain is built from TRBV19 and TRBJ1-2, with 11 bases that match TRBD1. Germline V lookup: CDR1 LNHDA, CDR2 SQIVND (reference sequence). This CDR3 is 13 amino acids long. Trimming cost V 3 bases and J 6 bases; bases outside gene matches: 0. The chain's CDR3 is CASSMDRGHGYTF. The CDR3 nucleotides read TGTGCCAGTAGTATGGACAGGGGGCATGGCTACACCTTC.

The rearrangement joins TRBV7-2 to TRBJ2-5; TRBD1 agrees at 11 bases. The length of the CDR3 is 17 residues. V lost 1 base to trimming and J lost 5 bases; unmatched junction nucleotides: 9. CDR1 and CDR2 from the germline V gene are SGHTA and FQGNSA. In DNA, the CDR3 is TGTGCCAGCAGCTTAGGACTCGGGACAGGGGGTGCTGAGACCCAGTACTTC. Translation gives CASSLGLGTGGAETQYF.

V is TRBV11-2 and J is TRBJ2-3; 13 bases are shared with TRBD2. V lost 5 bases, J lost 2 bases, and 13 bases stayed unmatched. The V gene's germline CDR1 is SGHAT and CDR2 FQNNGV. The CDR3 runs to 19 residues. This CDR3 reads CASSRNSGLAGPLTDTQYF. The CDR3 DNA sequence: TGTGCCAGCAGCCGCAATTCGGGACTAGCGGGACCACTCACAGATACGCAGTATTTT.

The V and J genes are TRBV11-3 and TRBJ2-5; D is undetermined. The length of the CDR3 is 16 residues. Looked up from germline, CDR1 is SGHNT and CDR2 is YENEEA. Trimming removed 1 base from V and 5 bases from J, with 17 bases in between. CDR3 nucleotides: TGTGCCAGCAGCTTAGCGATCGGGTCGCAAAGGGAGACCCAGTACTTC. As protein: CASSLAIGSQRETQYF.

This clone appeared a few times. The chain uses TRBV2 and TRBJ2-3; perhaps TRBD1 as D (5 bases). V was shortened by 4 bases and J by 7 bases, with 9 bases between the two germline ends. The CDR3 sequence is 12 residues long. Germline CDR1 and CDR2: SNHLY and FYNNEI. The CDR3 reads CASSVDSHTQYF. In DNA, the CDR3 is TGTGCCAGCAGTGTTGACAGTCATACGCAGTATTTT.

This chain joins TRBV6-5 and TRBJ2-3, with 13 positions matching TRBD2. V shed 5 bases, J shed 4 bases, and the junction held 3 bases outside the gene matches. The CDR3 consists of 15 residues. Germline V CDR1 and CDR2: MNHEY, SVGAGI. The CDR3 sequence is CASSRTSGSSDTQYF. The CDR3 nucleotides are TGTGCCAGCAGTCGGACTAGCGGGAGCTCAGATACGCAGTATTTT.

This clone appeared once. The V call is TRBV4-1, the J call TRBJ2-7; 8 bases map to TRBD2. This CDR3 is built from 14 residues. Germline-derived CDR1 and CDR2 are MGHRA and YSYEKL. V dropped 6 bases and J dropped 2; count of bases not matched to a gene: 6. CDR3 amino acids: CASRRSSGTYEQYF. CDR3 nucleotide sequence: TGCGCCAGCAGAAGAAGTAGCGGGACCTACGAGCAGTACTTC.

This chain uses TRBV5-1 with TRBJ2-5, with TRBD1 identical over 10 bases. The CDR3 length is 15 residues. V gave up 4 bases and J gave up 5 bases; unmatched junction bases: 8. Germline V CDR1 and CDR2: SGHRS, YFSETQ. The CDR3 loop reads CASSPRTGGWETQYF. The CDR3 DNA is TGCGCCAGCAGCCCCCGGACAGGGGGTTGGGAGACCCAGTACTTC.

The chain employs TRBV7-9 and TRBJ1-3; D is uncertain. V dropped 0 bases and J dropped 1 base, with 13 bases sitting between them. The germline gives CDR1 SEHNR, CDR2 FQNEAQ (reference sequence). The CDR3 sequence is 17 residues long. CDR3: CASSLASLGVSGNTIYF. The CDR3 nucleotides are TGTGCCAGCAGCTTAGCTTCCCTCGGGGTGTCTGGAAACACCATATATTTT. Full variable domain (remainder filled in from reference TRBV7-9 and TRBJ1-3): DTGVSQNPRHKITKRGQNVTFRCDPISEHNRLYWYRQTLGQGPEFLTYFQNEAQLEKSRLLSDRFSAERPKGSFSTLEIQRTEQGDSAMYLCASSLASLGVSGNTIYFGEGSWLTVV.

The V call is TRBV7-8, the J call TRBJ2-7; TRBD1 matches at 8 bases. The V gene's germline CDR1 is SGHVS and CDR2 FQNEAQ. With V trimmed by 4 bases and J by 1 base, 9 bases remained unmatched. The CDR3 is made up of 16 amino acids. CDR3 DNA sequence: TGTGCCAGCAGCTCGCGTCTGCAGGGGGCGTCCTACGAGCAGTACTTC. It specifies CASSSRLQGASYEQYF.